The 20 T cell receptor beta chains below come from one sample, sequenced in a study of blood T cell repertoires in COVID-19. The data were produced by immunoSEQ multiplex PCR, yet TCRdb's version contains in-frame clones alone and is incomplete. The sample includes about 59,000 clones, roughly 89% of them seen just once. Sequenced: peripheral blood. These receptor sequences come from a human donor in a cohort sampled during active COVID-19.

The chain employs TRBV6-6 and TRBJ1-2, with D perhaps matching TRBD1 (6 bases). Germline lookup yields CDR1 MNHNY and CDR2 SVGAGI (reference sequence). The ends were cut back, 5 bases at V and 4 bases at J, with 20 bases in the middle. CDR3 size: 16 residues. The CDR3 DNA reads TGTGCCAGCAGTCCTAGGGGGGGCCGGTGGGTCTATGGCTACACCTTC. Its translation is CASSPRGGRWVYGYTF.

The chain is built from TRBV7-8 and TRBJ2-4, with D tentatively TRBD2 (6 bases). The CDR3 loop spans 15 amino acids. CDR1 is SGHVS and CDR2 is FQNEAQ in the germline V gene. Trimming removed 3 bases at V and 7 bases at J, with 16 bases between. For the CDR3, the DNA is TGTGCCAGCAGCTTGTGGGACCCTGGAGGGAACATTCAGTACTTC. Protein product: CASSLWDPGGNIQYF.

This clone showed up just once. The J gene is TRBJ2-7, the V gene TRBV7-8; a possible D gene is TRBD2 (6 bases). V lost 5 bases, J lost 3 bases, and 17 bases lay in between. The CDR3 length is 15 residues. CDR1 SGHVS and CDR2 FQNEAQ come from the germline V gene. Written as DNA, the CDR3 is TGTGCCAGCAGCGGTCGGGACTCGTTGAACTACGAGCAGTACTTC. This gives the protein CASSGRDSLNYEQYF. The full variable domain, its missing parts supplied by reference TRBV7-8 and TRBJ2-7, is GAGVSQSPRYKVAKRGQDVALRCDPISGHVSLFWYQQALGQGPEFLTYFQNEAQLDKSGLPSDRFFAERPEGSVSTLKIQRTQQEDSAVYLCASSGRDSLNYEQYFGPGTRLTVT.

V is TRBV19 and J is TRBJ2-3; 10 bases fit TRBD2. V lost 6 bases, J lost 5 bases, and 11 bases stayed unmatched. The V gene's germline CDR1 is LNHDA and CDR2 SQIVND (reference sequence). The CDR3 loop spans 16 amino acids. In DNA, the CDR3 is TGTGCCAGTAGGGTAGCGGGGGGATCCGCCAGAGATACGCAGTATTTT. Protein product: CASRVAGGSARDTQYF.

This clone was recorded once. The chain joins TRBV6-6 to TRBJ2-7; D is possibly TRBD2 (5 bases). V was clipped by 2 bases and J by 5 bases, with 13 bases between them. The CDR3 length is 14 residues. Germline-derived CDR1 and CDR2 are MNHNY and SVGAGI (reference sequence). The CDR3 region has the DNA TGTGCCAGCAGTTACGGCCCCTCCGGGGACGAGCAGTACTTC. Translating it yields CASSYGPSGDEQYF.

V usage is TRBV3-1 (or the pseudogene TRBV3-2) and J usage is TRBJ1-6; D call uncertain. Trimming stripped 4 bases from V and 9 bases from J, with 7 bases between. This CDR3 is built from 12 residues. Germline V gene data show CDR1 as LGHDT and CDR2 as YNNKEL (reference sequence). CDR3 region: CASSRLRSPLHF. CDR3 coding DNA: TGTGCCAGCAGCCGTCTTCGTTCACCCCTCCACTTT.

The V gene is TRBV19, the J gene TRBJ2-6; the D gene is possibly TRBD1 (5 bases). The CDR3 is made up of 15 amino acids. Germline CDR1 reads LNHDA; CDR2 reads SQIVND (reference sequence). V lost 9 bases and J lost 1, with 13 bases in between. The CDR3 sequence is CASRHPGSGANVLTF. The CDR3 bases are TGTGCCAGCAGACACCCAGGGTCTGGGGCCAACGTCCTGACTTTC.

This chain uses TRBV3-1 (or the pseudogene TRBV3-2) with TRBJ2-1; 12 bases align to TRBD2. The V and J ends lost 7 bases and 9 bases, in that order; junction bases with no gene match: 7. The CDR3 runs to 14 residues. The V gene's germline CDR1 is LGHDT and CDR2 YNNKEL (reference sequence). The CDR3, as DNA: TGTGCCAGCAATCTAGCGGGAGGGCCACGTGAGCAGTTCTTC. It specifies CASNLAGGPREQFF.

This chain links TRBV5-1 with TRBJ2-3; TRBD2 aligns across 9 bases. Trimming removed 0 bases from V and 5 bases from J; junction bases left unmatched: 10. Germline V gene sequence: CDR1 SGHRS, CDR2 YFSETQ. CDR3 length: 17 residues. CDR3 bases: TGCGCCAGCAGCTTGGCCCCTCTAGCGGGATTACGAGATACGCAGTATTTT. Its translation: CASSLAPLAGLRDTQYF. Using reference TRBV5-1 and TRBJ2-3 for the parts outside the CDR3, the full variable domain is KAGVTQTPRYLIKTRGQQVTLSCSPISGHRSVSWYQQTPGQGLQFLFEYFSETQRNKGNFPGRFSGRQFSNSRSEMNVSTLELGDSALYLCASSLAPLAGLRDTQYFGPGTRLTVL.

This chain joins TRBV28 and TRBJ1-2, with 9 positions matching TRBD1. The ends lost 5 bases at V and 8 bases at J; junction bases unmatched: 3. CDR1 MDHEN and CDR2 SYDVKM come from the germline V gene. The CDR3 has 12 amino acids. The CDR3 region is CASSQTGGGYTF. DNA of the CDR3: TGTGCCAGCAGTCAAACAGGGGGCGGCTACACCTTC.

This chain connects TRBV6-4 to TRBJ2-3, with D possibly TRBD2 on 7 matching bases. Germline CDR1 MRHNA, CDR2 SNTAGT. The V end was cut by 4 bases, the J end by 5 bases, with 13 bases between. The CDR3 loop spans 14 amino acids. The CDR3 bases are TGTGCCAGCAGTGTGGGGGGGCGGAAAGATACGCAGTATTTT. Protein product: CASSVGGRKDTQYF.

J is TRBJ2-4 and V is TRBV12-3 or TRBV12-4; 8 bases map to TRBD1. The CDR3 spans 13 residues. V gave up 5 bases and J gave up 6 bases; unmatched junction bases: 3. CDR3 bases: TGTGCCAGCAGTAACGGACAGGGAAACATTCAGTACTTC. Translation gives CASSNGQGNIQYF.

The chain uses TRBV27 and TRBJ2-1; no clear D gene. V was cut by 0 bases and J by 5 bases, with 5 bases left in between. The CDR3 length is 13 residues. The germline CDR1 and CDR2 sequences are MNHEY and SMNVEV (reference sequence). The CDR3 region is CASSLSAHNEQFF. For the CDR3, the DNA is TGTGCCAGCAGTTTATCGGCACACAATGAGCAGTTCTTC.

The CDR3 bases are TGTGCCAGCAGACTACTGCAGGGGAGCTCTGGAAACACCATATATTTT. It translates to CASRLLQGSSGNTIYF. J is TRBJ1-3 and V is TRBV3-1 (or the pseudogene TRBV3-2); tentative D call: TRBD1 (6 bases). V lost 6 bases and J lost 0, with 15 bases in between. Germline CDR1 and CDR2: LGHDT and YNNKEL (reference sequence). The CDR3 length is 16 residues.

V and J are TRBV5-1 and TRBJ2-7; tentative D call: TRBD1 (6 bases). V was shortened by 1 base and J by 5 bases, with 13 bases between the two germline ends. CDR3 length: 14 residues. Germline CDR1 SGHRS, CDR2 YFSETQ. The CDR3 reads CASSLTQQGHEQYF. In nucleotides, the CDR3 is TGCGCCAGCAGCTTGACCCAACAGGGTCACGAGCAGTACTTC.

In nucleotides, the CDR3 is TGTGCCACCAGTGATACGACAGGGGGGAAAGATACGCAGTATTTT. It specifies CATSDTTGGKDTQYF. The chain has TRBV24-1 and TRBJ2-3; TRBD1 aligns across 9 bases. The CDR3 runs to 15 residues. Trimming at V came to 3 bases and at J to 5 bases, leaving 5 bases not matched to a gene. Germline CDR1 reads KGHDR; CDR2 reads SFDVKD.

This chain connects TRBV7-9 to TRBJ1-1, with TRBD1 identical over 8 bases. Trimming removed 4 bases from V and 2 bases from J; junction bases left unmatched: 9. The CDR3 has 16 residues. The germline V gene encodes CDR1 SEHNR and CDR2 FQNEAQ (reference sequence). This CDR3 is CASSSPGTGINTEAFF. CDR3 DNA sequence: TGTGCCAGCAGCTCCCCCGGGACAGGCATTAACACTGAAGCTTTCTTT.

In DNA, the CDR3 is TGTGCCAGCAGACCGGGACTAGCGGGAGAGGCAGATACGCAGTATTTT. It translates to CASRPGLAGEADTQYF. The V call is TRBV2, the J call TRBJ2-3; 14 nucleotides match TRBD2. Germline V gene data show CDR1 as SNHLY and CDR2 as FYNNEI. CDR3 length: 16 residues. V lost 6 bases and J lost 4; bases outside the gene matches: 6.

The genes are TRBV3-1 (or the pseudogene TRBV3-2) and TRBJ2-5, with 11 positions matching TRBD2. The CDR3 spans 17 residues. Germline V gene data show CDR1 as LGHDT and CDR2 as YNNKEL (reference sequence). After removal of 1 base from V and 5 bases from J, the junction contained 9 bases not matched to a gene. CDR3 nucleotide sequence: TGTGCCAGCAGCCAAGGCATACTAGCGGGAGAGTGGGAGACCCAGTACTTC. Translated: CASSQGILAGEWETQYF.

This sequence joins TRBV2 and TRBJ2-7; maybe TRBD1 (5 bases). The length of the CDR3 is 14 residues. The V gene's germline CDR1 is SNHLY and CDR2 FYNNEI. The ends were cut back, 6 bases at V and 1 base at J, with 13 bases in the middle. The CDR3 coding sequence is TGTGCCAGCAGAATGGACACCGTGTCCTACGAGCAGTACTTC. Translating gives CASRMDTVSYEQYF. The whole variable domain, remainder taken from reference TRBV2 and TRBJ2-7, is EPEVTQTPSHQVTQMGQEVILRCVPISNHLYFYWYRQILGQKVEFLVSFYNNEISEKSEIFDDQFSVERPDGSNFTLKIRSTKLEDSAMYFCASRMDTVSYEQYFGPGTRLTVT.